This TCR beta chain was found in a study of CD8 T cells in ankylosing spondylitis. About this clonotype: Its antigen is not identified.

General study findings and limits: Matched ankylosing spondylitis synovial fluid reportedly contained a significantly enriched population of disease-linked clones. Disease-linked clones displayed a CD8+ phenotype and appeared relatively rarely in peripheral blood. What seemed typical of ankylosing spondylitis blood was a TCR beta motif built from roughly eight highly homologous variants. In the blood and synovial fluid of reactive arthritis, some motif variants had been previously reported.

Germline CDR1 KGHSH, CDR2 LQKENI. V was pared by 8 bases and J by 8 bases, with 9 bases between. This CDR3 region has 11 residues. Quantitative 5'-RACE with molecular barcodes generated TCR beta libraries. TCRdb passed the 5' RACE reads through MiXCR, listing each CDR3 protein once. The table shows hundreds of thousands of distinct CDR3 sequences, with approximately 12% occurring only once. The sequenced material came from blood, either unsorted or a sorted T cell fraction (not recorded which). This TCR derives from a male donor with ankylosing spondylitis. This chain connects TRBV18 to TRBJ1-4; unclear D gene. This CDR3 is CASGDGEKLFF. CDR3 bases: TGTGCCAGCGGAGACGGAGAAAAACTGTTTTTT.